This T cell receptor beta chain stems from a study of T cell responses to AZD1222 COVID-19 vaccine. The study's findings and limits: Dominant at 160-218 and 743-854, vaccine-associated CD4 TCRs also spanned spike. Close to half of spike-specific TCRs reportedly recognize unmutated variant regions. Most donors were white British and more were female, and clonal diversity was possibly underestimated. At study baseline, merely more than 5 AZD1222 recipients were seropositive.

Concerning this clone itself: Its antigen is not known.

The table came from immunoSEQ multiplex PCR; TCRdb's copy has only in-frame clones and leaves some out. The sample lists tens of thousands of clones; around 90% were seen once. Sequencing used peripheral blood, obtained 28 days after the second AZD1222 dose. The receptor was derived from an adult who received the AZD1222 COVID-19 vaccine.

The DNA of the CDR3 is TGTGCCTGGAGTGTAAGCTTGAACACTGAAGCTTTCTTT. It translates to CAWSVSLNTEAFF. The gene calls are TRBV30 and TRBJ1-1, with unresolved D. V gave up 0 bases and J gave up 0 bases, with 5 bases separating them. Germline loops: CDR1 GTSNPN, CDR2 SVGIG (reference sequence). CDR3 length equals 13 residues.